A selection of T cell receptor beta chains follows, all from one sample in a study of patients and donors after allogeneic stem cell transplantation. TCRdb reprocessed the RT-PCR reads via MiXCR and lists one record per CDR3 protein. The repertoire consists of about 200,000 distinct CDR3 sequences, with around 41% occurring once and the leading ten covering around 10%. Sequencing was carried out using blood, either unsorted or a sorted T cell fraction (not recorded which). The receptors here all came from a human donor who was either an allogeneic HSCT recipient or a stem cell or donor lymphocyte infusion donor (not recorded which). It is not recorded whose cells these are; they may come from a transplant donor. The CDR3 runs from the conserved cysteine through the conserved F or W. Fields, in order: J gene, V gene, CDR3 length, D gene, clone size, CDR3 DNA, CDR3 protein. A D gene is named only where the DNA matches it firmly. The listing skips clone size in some rows; elsewhere it reads once, few, many or a size class.

>TRBJ1-6|TRBV27|13|.|few
TGTGCCAGCAGTTACGGGACTGGTTCACCCCTCCACTTT
CASSYGTGSPLHF
>TRBJ2-5|TRBV5-1|14|.|.
TGCGCCAGCAGCTTGCGGACGTACCAAGAGACCCAGTACTTC
CASSLRTYQETQYF
>TRBJ1-5|TRBV27|15|TRBD1|.
TGTGCCAGCAGTTCGGGGACAGGTCCTAATCAGCCCCAGCATTTT
CASSSGTGPNQPQHF
>TRBJ1-5|TRBV7-2|13|.|few
TGTGCCAGCAGCTTAGTCTCTCATCAGCCCCAGCATTTT
CASSLVSHQPQHF
>TRBJ2-5|TRBV5-1|13|.|.
TGCGCCAGCAGCTCCCAGGGGGGAGAGACCCAGTACTTC
CASSSQGGETQYF
>TRBJ2-3|TRBV25-1|11|.|.
TGTGCCAGCCTAGTGGGGGATACGCAGTATTTT
CASLVGDTQYF
>TRBJ1-6|TRBV25-1|16|.|few
TGTGCCAGCAGTGGCCGATTGAGCTCCTATAATTCACCCCTCCACTTT
CASSGRLSSYNSPLHF
>TRBJ1-2|TRBV9|16|.|few
TGTGCCAGCAGCGTAGGTCACACAACAGGGCGGGGAGGCTACACCTTC
CASSVGHTTGRGGYTF
>TRBJ2-7|TRBV12-3/TRBV12-4|14|TRBD1|.
TGTGCCAGCAGTGACCGACAGGGGGTAAGCAAGCAGTACTTC
CASSDRQGVSKQYF
>TRBJ1-5|TRBV20-1|13|.|few
TGCAGTGCCCTAGACGTAGCTCGTCAGCCCCAGCATTTT
CSALDVARQPQHF
>TRBJ1-1|TRBV7-9|15|.|.
TGTGCCAGCAGCCTTACAGGGCCCATGGGCACTGAAGCTTTCTTT
CASSLTGPMGTEAFF
>TRBJ2-1|TRBV28|13|.|.
TGTGCCAGCAAGACCGGACAGTACAATGAGCAGTTCTTC
CASKTGQYNEQFF
>TRBJ2-5|TRBV4-2|15|TRBD2|.
TGTGCCAGCAGCCAACCGGGGGGACCGGGAGAGACCCAGTACTTC
CASSQPGGPGETQYF
>TRBJ1-6|TRBV20-1|15|.|.
TGCAGTGCTACCCCCGAGGATTCCTATAATTCACCCCTCCACTTT
CSATPEDSYNSPLHF
>TRBJ1-1|TRBV18|12|.|few
TGTGCCAGCTCTGGGGACATCCGGGAGGCTTTCTTT
CASSGDIREAFF
>TRBJ1-1|TRBV5-1|15|.|few
TGCGCCAGCAGCCCGCGTTTAGGGTCTAACACTGAAGCTTTCTTT
CASSPRLGSNTEAFF
>TRBJ1-1|TRBV7-9|15|.|.
TGTGCCAGCAGCTTAGAGGGGGGATTGGGCACTGAAGCTTTCTTT
CASSLEGGLGTEAFF
>TRBJ1-1|TRBV30|15|TRBD1|.
TGTGCCTGGAGCCGACAGGGGCTGAAGAACACTGAAGCTTTCTTT
CAWSRQGLKNTEAFF
>TRBJ2-3|TRBV6-6|13|.|.
TGTGCCAGCAGCCGACAGAGCACAGATACGCAGTATTTT
CASSRQSTDTQYF
>TRBJ1-1|TRBV4-3|15|.|.
TGCGCCAGCAGCCCCCGGGAAGGGGGGTACACTGAAGCTTTCTTT
CASSPREGGYTEAFF
>TRBJ1-1|TRBV12-3/TRBV12-4|11|.|.
TGTGCCAGCACCAAAGGGGGAGGGGCTTTCTTT
CASTKGGGAFF
>TRBJ1-1|TRBV12-3/TRBV12-4|16|.|.
TGTGCCAGCAGTCCTAACCCGACAGTGGAGCTGGGTGAAGCTTTCTTT
CASSPNPTVELGEAFF
>TRBJ1-2|TRBV7-2|14|.|few
TGTGCCAGCAGCCTCGGCAGCTTTAACTATGGCTACACCTTC
CASSLGSFNYGYTF
>TRBJ2-5|TRBV4-3|14|.|.
TGCGCCAGCAGCCAAGTATACCAGGAGGAGACCCAGTACTTC
CASSQVYQEETQYF
>TRBJ1-1|TRBV6-5|15|.|few
TGTGCCAGCAGCGGCAGGGCGGTGATGAACACTGAAGCTTTCTTT
CASSGRAVMNTEAFF
>TRBJ1-5|TRBV12-3/TRBV12-4|13|TRBD1|many
TGTGCCAGCAGTCTACAGGGGAATCAGCCCCAGCATTTT
CASSLQGNQPQHF
>TRBJ2-1|TRBV6-5|16|.|.
TGTGCCAGCAGTTCCACCCCGGGGGCCCTCCTCAATGAGCAGTTCTTC
CASSSTPGALLNEQFF
>TRBJ1-3|TRBV3-1|14|.|once
TGTGCCAGCAGCCCACACGGGTATGGAAACACCATATATTTT
CASSPHGYGNTIYF
>TRBJ2-7|TRBV27|15|.|few
TGTGCCAGCAGCCCCCTGGGGACGGCCTCCTACGAGCAGTACTTC
CASSPLGTASYEQYF
>TRBJ2-1|TRBV7-9|15|TRBD1|few
TGTGCCAGCAGCCCGGGGACAGTACTCTACAATGAGCAGTTCTTC
CASSPGTVLYNEQFF
>TRBJ1-1|TRBV27|15|.|few
TGTGCCAGCAGTTGGAACAGGGATTGGAGTACTGAAGCTTTCTTT
CASSWNRDWSTEAFF
>TRBJ1-1|TRBV14|13|.|few
TGTGCCAGCAGCCACAACTCTCGCTCGGAAGCTTTCTTT
CASSHNSRSEAFF
>TRBJ1-1|TRBV20-1|10|.|few
TGCAGTGCTAGAAGGGGGAAAACTTTCTTT
CSARRGKTFF
>TRBJ2-1|TRBV7-9|14|.|.
TGTGCCAGCAGCTTAGCGGCCGGAAGGAATGAGCAGTTCTTC
CASSLAAGRNEQFF
>TRBJ2-1|TRBV3-1|20|TRBD2|.
TGTGCCAGCAGCCCAGGGGAGACTAGCGGGGGACACCCCTCCTACAATGAGCAGTTCTTC
CASSPGETSGGHPSYNEQFF
>TRBJ1-6|TRBV18|14|.|.
TGTGCCAGCTCAAGGTCCTCCTATAATTCACCCCTCCACTTT
CASSRSSYNSPLHF
>TRBJ2-6|TRBV18|18|TRBD1|.
TGTGCCAGCTCACAATACAGGGGCCTCGGCTCTGGGGCCAACGTCCTGACTTTC
CASSQYRGLGSGANVLTF
>TRBJ2-1|TRBV3-1|17|TRBD2|.
TGTGCCAGCAGCCAAGTTAGCGGGGGCTCGACCTACAATGAGCAGTTCTTC
CASSQVSGGSTYNEQFF
>TRBJ2-5|TRBV5-1|15|.|.
TGCGCCAGCAGTCTCTTTGCAGGGCGACAAGAGACCCAGTACTTC
CASSLFAGRQETQYF
>TRBJ2-3|TRBV9|14|.|.
TGTGCCAGCAGCGGAGGAGGGAGTGCGGATACGCAGTATTTT
CASSGGGSADTQYF
>TRBJ1-1|TRBV11-1|15|.|.
TGTGCCAGCAGCTTAAGACGGGACAAGAACACTGAAGCTTTCTTT
CASSLRRDKNTEAFF
>TRBJ1-1|TRBV19|15|.|.
TGTGCCAGTAGTATTTATGACAGCCAGAACACTGAAGCTTTCTTT
CASSIYDSQNTEAFF
>TRBJ2-1|TRBV20-1|11|.|once
TGCAGTGCTCGGTGGATGTATGAGCAGTTCTTC
CSARWMYEQFF
>TRBJ1-4|TRBV6-5|19|TRBD1|.
TGTGCCAGCAGTCGTCAGAATCCGGGACAGGGCACGACTAATGAAAAACTGTTTTTT
CASSRQNPGQGTTNEKLFF
>TRBJ1-1|TRBV5-1|15|.|.
TGCGCCAGCAGCTTCAGGGGACACGGAGGCACTGAAGCTTTCTTT
CASSFRGHGGTEAFF
>TRBJ2-2|TRBV3-1|15|.|few
TGTGCCAGCAGCCAATTGGGCAAGAACACCGGGGAGCTGTTTTTT
CASSQLGKNTGELFF